Reported below is one T cell receptor beta chain. What it recognizes is unknown. The sample originates from a study of cytomegalovirus exposure and HLA in healthy donors. The CDR3 consists of 16 residues. Trimming pared 4 bases from V and 0 bases from J, leaving 16 bases between. Germline V CDR1 and CDR2: SGHRS, YFSETQ. The study's findings and limits: Looking again later, the authors saw that most CMV-associated TCR beta chains seemed HLA-restricted. TRBV6-2, TRBV6-3 and other indistinguishable V segments were excluded.

Primers: 60 Vbeta forward and 13 Jbeta reverse. Per the study methods: A later analysis tallied 75 million to 80 million unique TCR beta chains, about 11 million of them shared. Sequencing used immunoSEQ multiplex PCR; TCRdb keeps in-frame clones, though not all of them. V and J calls and clone size come straight from that table; D and trimming were deduced from the DNA. This sample yields 150,000 to 200,000 clones, of which approximately 88% are seen a single time; about 0.37% belongs to the top ten. This clonotype was obtained from a boy aged 2 to 9 in good health and CMV-seronegative. This sequence joins TRBV5-1 and TRBJ1-1; a possible D gene is TRBD1 (5 bases). Sequencing was carried out using PBMCs. CDR3 nucleotides: TGCGCCAGCAGCCACCGCCCGACAGAGATGAACACTGAAGCTTTCTTT. As protein: CASSHRPTEMNTEAFF. The full variable domain, rest sourced from reference TRBV5-1 and TRBJ1-1, is KAGVTQTPRYLIKTRGQQVTLSCSPISGHRSVSWYQQTPGQGLQFLFEYFSETQRNKGNFPGRFSGRQFSNSRSEMNVSTLELGDSALYLCASSHRPTEMNTEAFFGQGTRLTVV.